Below are 7 T cell receptor beta chains sequenced from a single sample in a study of blood T cell repertoires in COVID-19. Libraries were prepared by immunoSEQ multiplex PCR; TCRdb keeps only in-frame clonotypes and omits some of them. This table holds about 530,000 clones, about 88% found once. The sample was peripheral blood. The receptors here all came from a woman between 50 and 59 years old with COVID-19, enrolled during active disease.

Details on this clone: Additional DNA sequences in this sample encode the identical CDR3. The chain joins TRBV14 to TRBJ1-2; 7 bases line up with TRBD1. The CDR3 runs 13 residues. In germline, CDR1 is SGHDN, CDR2 FVKESK. V shed 4 bases, J shed 3 bases, and the junction held 2 bases outside the gene matches. The CDR3 loop is CASSPGQDYGYTF. The CDR3 DNA sequence: TGTGCCAGCAGCCCCGGACAGGACTATGGCTACACCTTC.

This clone was seen more than once but under ten times. Other nucleotide sequences from this sample produce the same CDR3. The chain couples TRBV2 to TRBJ1-1, with D possibly TRBD1 on 5 matching bases. There are 14 residues in the CDR3. V lost 8 bases to trimming and J lost 0 bases, with 13 bases between them. The germline CDR1 and CDR2 sequences are SNHLY and FYNNEI. CDR3 amino acids: CASSRRGMNTEAFF. CDR3 nucleotide sequence: TGTGCCAGCTCGCGAAGGGGTATGAACACTGAAGCTTTCTTT.

The DNA of the CDR3 is TGCAGCGTTGATGAGGGGAACACTGAAGCTTTCTTT. Translation gives CSVDEGNTEAFF. The rearrangement links TRBV29-1 to TRBJ1-1; D gene uncertain. The V and J ends lost 3 bases and 1 base respectively, with 6 bases between them. Germline CDR1 reads SQVTM; CDR2 reads ANQGSEA. CDR3 length equals 12 residues.

The CDR3 loop is CASSEHLTGQYF. The CDR3 DNA reads TGCGCCAGCAGTGAGCACCTCACAGGGCAGTACTTC. V is TRBV10-1 and J is TRBJ2-7; TRBD1 is a possible D gene (5 bases). Germline V gene sequence: CDR1 WNHNN, CDR2 SYGVQD (reference sequence). Trimming shortened V by 2 bases and J by 9 bases, and 11 bases separated the two germline ends. CDR3 length: 12 amino acids.

The chain has TRBV9 and TRBJ2-4; 10 bases fit TRBD2. V was clipped by 5 bases and J by 0 bases; unmatched bases: 2. Germline V gives CDR1 SGDLS, CDR2 YYNGEE. The CDR3 length is 15 residues. CDR3 in amino acids: CASSLAGAAKNIQYF. The CDR3, as DNA: TGTGCCAGCAGTCTAGCGGGGGCAGCCAAAAACATTCAGTACTTC.

The genes are TRBV29-1 and TRBJ2-3; 7 nucleotides agree with TRBD1. This CDR3 comprises 14 residues. The germline V gene has CDR1 SQVTM and CDR2 ANQGSEA. Trimming at V came to 7 bases and at J to 0 bases, leaving 7 bases not matched to a gene. CDR3 nucleotides: TGCAGCGCCCGGACAGGAGCTAGCACAGATACGCAGTATTTT. It is translated as CSARTGASTDTQYF.

The chain is built from TRBV15 and TRBJ1-6; D is perhaps TRBD1 (6 bases). The germline CDR1 and CDR2 sequences are LNHNV and YYDKDF (reference sequence). The CDR3 spans 13 residues. V dropped 5 bases and J dropped 10 bases, with 12 bases sitting between them. The CDR3 spells CATSWRGGSPLHF. The CDR3 coding sequence is TGTGCCACCAGCTGGCGAGGGGGATCACCCCTCCACTTT. Full variable domain (rest looked up from reference TRBV15 and TRBJ1-6): DAMVIQNPRYQVTQFGKPVTLSCSQTLNHNVMYWYQQKSSQAPKLLFHYYDKDFNNEADTPDNFQSRRPNTSFCFLDIRSPGLGDTAMYLCATSWRGGSPLHFGNGTRLTVT.